By its share, the clone carrying this T cell receptor (beta chain) is large. The antigen is not known. These data belong to a study of CD4 T cell repertoires in COVID-19. Sequencing was performed with immunoSEQ multiplex PCR; in TCRdb, only in-frame clones are kept and a portion is missing. The sample records about 320 clones, 10% to 15% being singletons. The CDR3 runs to 14 residues. CDR1 is LGHDT, CDR2 YNNKEL, per germline (reference sequence). V shed 1 base, J shed 5 bases, and the junction held 4 bases outside the gene matches. Recombinant SARS-CoV-2 spike or nucleoprotein, presented by autologous monocytes, stimulated the CFSE-labeled cells. Cultures began with about half a million cells for each subset.

This sequence originates from a human donor who had COVID-19. The starting material was effector memory CD4+ T cells, cultured in vitro, obtained after recovery from COVID-19. V is TRBV3-1 (or the pseudogene TRBV3-2) and J is TRBJ1-1; 7 nucleotides align to TRBD1. The CDR3 protein is CASSQGQGRTEAFF. In DNA, the CDR3 is TGTGCCAGCAGCCAAGGACAGGGTCGGACTGAAGCTTTCTTT.